This section outlines one T cell receptor (beta chain) sequence together with its context. The data originate from a study of blood T cell repertoires in COVID-19. The data were produced by immunoSEQ multiplex PCR, yet TCRdb's version contains in-frame clones alone and is incomplete. The sample lists about 120,000 clones, 70% to 80% occurring once. The TCR sequence derives from a woman aged 80 or over with acute or convalescent COVID-19. The sample was peripheral blood.

The CDR3 loop reads CASSLGGGARTGNTIYF. DNA for the CDR3: TGTGCCAGCAGCCTAGGGGGCGGGGCGAGAACTGGAAACACCATATATTTT. The chain joins TRBV7-2 to TRBJ1-3; 7 bases match TRBD1. CDR1 is SGHTA, CDR2 FQGNSA, per germline. There are 17 residues in the CDR3. Trimming at V came to 5 bases and at J to 2 bases, leaving 12 bases not matched to a gene.